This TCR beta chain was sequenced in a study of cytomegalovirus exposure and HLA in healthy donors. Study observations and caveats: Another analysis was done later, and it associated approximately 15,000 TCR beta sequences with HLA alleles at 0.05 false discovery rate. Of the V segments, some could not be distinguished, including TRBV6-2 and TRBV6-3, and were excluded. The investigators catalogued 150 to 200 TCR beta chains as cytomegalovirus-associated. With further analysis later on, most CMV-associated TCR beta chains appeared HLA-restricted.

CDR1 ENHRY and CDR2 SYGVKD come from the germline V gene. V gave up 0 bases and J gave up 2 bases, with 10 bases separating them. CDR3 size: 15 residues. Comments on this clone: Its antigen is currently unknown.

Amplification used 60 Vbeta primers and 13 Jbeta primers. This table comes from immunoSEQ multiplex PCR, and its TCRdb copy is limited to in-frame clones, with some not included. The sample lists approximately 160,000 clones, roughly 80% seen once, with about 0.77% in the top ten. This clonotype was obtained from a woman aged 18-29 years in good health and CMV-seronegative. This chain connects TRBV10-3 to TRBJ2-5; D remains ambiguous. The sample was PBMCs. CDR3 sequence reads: CAISESSTVQETQYF. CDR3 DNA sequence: TGTGCCATCAGTGAGTCGTCCACAGTGCAAGAGACCCAGTACTTC.